This T cell receptor (beta chain) was captured in a study of blood T cell repertoires in COVID-19 (dated by TCRdb to 2019 to 2021). A note on the overall study: Samples from collaborators originated in the United States, Italy and Spain and spanned both the acute and convalescent phases of COVID-19. The material from the prospective study consisted of cDNA or gDNA derived from T cells, B-cell-depleted T cells, or PBMCs. The dataset comprised deeply sampled blood TCRbeta repertoires from subjects exposed to, actively infected with, or recovered from COVID-19. The repertoires were made available in a free public database intended to serve as a resource for research on the immune response to SARS-CoV-2. The samples were drawn from the first 160 participants of the ongoing ImmuneRACE study and from over 950 subjects provided by 6 global collaborators. Nearly every sample came with metadata listing a de-identified subject ID, COVID-19 status, age in years and sex. Where available, HLA class I and class II types were taken from metadata supplied by the sample provider and were not determined by assay-based typing.

Each collaborating institution followed its own protocols to collect whole blood in K2EDTA tubes. For TCRbeta analysis, collaborator samples were shipped as frozen whole blood, as isolated PBMCs, or as DNA extracted from either sample type. Of note for this clone: It has no known antigen specificity. The sample holds no much larger clone one base away, and base qualities are not on file.

Results the study describes overall, beyond this receptor: The quantity of clinical and demographic metadata differed by source and by participant and was supplied without curation.

The immunoSEQ Assay, a bias-controlled multiplex PCR, was used to amplify TCRbeta CDR3 regions from genomic DNA. In the paper's pipeline: The number of nucleated cells in each sample was estimated from the amplification of reference gene primers within the assay. Sequence reads were collapsed and filtered to measure the absolute abundance of every unique TCRbeta CDR3 rearrangement. Productive Simpson clonality was computed per sample as the square root of Simpson's diversity index over productive rearrangements. Sourced from immuneACCESS, this table was stored by TCRdb with only in-frame sequences that have V and J called. A share of the clones is absent; for the studies checked, an unresolved V gene accounts for under half, and the remainder has no known explanation. The DNA gave D and trimming, while V, J and clone size come from that table. The sample yields roughly 130,000 clones; roughly 86% were counted once. The top ten clonotypes cover 3.5% to 4.5% of the sample.

The CDR3 contains 13 residues, cysteine and phenylalanine counted. CDR3 DNA is the only sequence kept; it has 39 bases, read in frame from the first base. The V end loses 0 bases and the J end loses 6 bases, and a stretch of 6 bases separates them. The germline V gene provides CDR1 WSHSY and CDR2 SAAADI. This clonotype was sampled from a woman aged 55-69 years with acute or convalescent COVID-19. The sequenced sample consisted of peripheral blood. The chain is encoded by TRBV10-2 joined to TRBJ2-4; there is no confident call for the D gene. CDR3 reads: CASSESPVNIQYF. Here is the DNA: TGCGCCAGCAGTGAGTCGCCAGTAAACATTCAGTACTTC.